One and the same sample provided the 19 T cell receptor beta chains below, sequenced in a study of blood T cell repertoires in COVID-19. The repertoire was sequenced with immunoSEQ multiplex PCR; TCRdb's copy has only in-frame clones and lacks some. The table records about 180,000 clones, about 89% of them present only once. Source material: peripheral blood. These receptors were collected from a man aged 18 to 30 who had recovered from COVID-19.

The rearrangement links TRBV5-4 to TRBJ1-2; TRBD1 agrees at 7 bases. The junction had 9 bases not matched to a gene; V was cut back by 4 bases and J by 3 bases. The CDR3 is 15 residues long. Germline lookup yields CDR1 SGHNT and CDR2 YYREEE (reference sequence). The DNA of the CDR3 is TGTGCCAGCAGCCCACAGACAGGGTTGGACTATGGCTACACCTTC. Translation gives CASSPQTGLDYGYTF.

V is TRBV19 and J is TRBJ2-1; 9 bases fit TRBD2. Germline assignment: CDR1 LNHDA and CDR2 SQIVND (reference sequence). V lost 9 bases and J lost 4; bases outside the gene matches: 7. The CDR3 has 14 amino acids. The CDR3 coding sequence is TGTGCCAGCCAAGTAGCGGGAGAATACAATGAGCAGTTCTTC. Translation: CASQVAGEYNEQFF.

The chain couples TRBV19 to TRBJ2-3, with 12 bases matching TRBD2. This CDR3 is 16 amino acids long. CDR1 and CDR2 from the germline V gene are LNHDA and SQIVND (reference sequence). Losses at the gene ends were 6 bases for V and 6 bases for J; bases not matched to a gene: 10. CDR3 residues: CASSGPTSGSSDTQYF. The CDR3 region has the DNA TGTGCCAGTAGCGGACCGACTAGCGGGAGCTCTGATACGCAGTATTTT.

A single count supports this clone. This sequence joins TRBV4-3 and TRBJ1-3; no clear D gene. CDR1 is LGHNA, CDR2 YSLEER, per germline. With 0 bases removed from V and 2 bases from J, the gap between germline ends came to 8 bases. The CDR3 runs 15 residues. The CDR3 here is CASSQDRGTGNTIYF. The CDR3 DNA sequence: TGCGCCAGCAGCCAAGACCGGGGTACTGGAAACACCATATATTTT.

The chain recombines TRBV6-5 with TRBJ1-6; D gene unclear. The ends were cut back, 4 bases at V and 9 bases at J, with 13 bases in the middle. Germline CDR1 and CDR2: MNHEY and SVGAGI. The CDR3 loop spans 14 amino acids. The CDR3 region has the DNA TGTGCCAGCAGTTTCCGCCCGGGGAGTTCACCCCTCCACTTT. Amino acids: CASSFRPGSSPLHF.

The chain is built from TRBV7-2 and TRBJ1-5; weak D call: TRBD1 (5 bases). CDR1 is SGHTA, CDR2 FQGNSA, per germline. The length of the CDR3 is 15 residues. Between the trimmed V and J ends, which lost 3 bases and 0 bases, there was a span of 9 bases. The CDR3: CASSFQGSSNQPQHF. CDR3 coding DNA: TGTGCCAGCAGCTTTCAGGGTAGTAGCAATCAGCCCCAGCATTTT. The full variable domain, with the rest looked up from reference TRBV7-2 and TRBJ1-5, is GAGVSQSPSNKVTEKGKDVELRCDPISGHTALYWYRQSLGQGLEFLIYFQGNSAPDKSGLPSDRFSAERTGGSVSTLTIQRTQQEDSAVYLCASSFQGSSNQPQHFGDGTRLSIL.

The chain is built from TRBV5-1 and TRBJ2-7, with D perhaps matching TRBD1 (5 bases). Trimming removed 1 base at V and 3 bases at J, with 14 bases between. Germline V gives CDR1 SGHRS, CDR2 YFSETQ. This CDR3 contains 15 residues. The CDR3 spells CASSLSGPSGYEQYF. CDR3 bases: TGCGCCAGCAGCTTGTCAGGGCCGAGTGGCTACGAGCAGTACTTC.

The V gene is TRBV6-2 or TRBV6-3, the J gene TRBJ1-1, with no clear D. The CDR3 spans 15 residues. V lost 3 bases to trimming and J lost 0 bases, with 11 bases between them. The V gene's germline CDR1 is MNHEY and CDR2 SVGEGT. As DNA, the CDR3 is TGTGCCAGCAGTTATGGAGTGGAAATGAACACTGAAGCTTTCTTT. Protein product: CASSYGVEMNTEAFF.

The chain couples TRBV14 to TRBJ1-6, with a weak D call TRBD1 (6 bases). V gave up 3 bases and J gave up 9 bases, with 18 bases separating them. This CDR3 is built from 16 residues. The germline gives CDR1 SGHDN, CDR2 FVKESK. The CDR3 DNA follows: TGTGCCAGCAGCCAGGGAGGGGGGCAGAGGGGTTCACCCCTCCACTTT. It specifies CASSQGGGQRGSPLHF.

The gene calls are TRBV5-1 and TRBJ1-4; the match to TRBD1 covers 8 bases. This CDR3 region has 16 residues. Germline V gene data show CDR1 as SGHRS and CDR2 as YFSETQ. V was pared by 0 bases and J by 6 bases, with 7 bases of the junction left unmatched. The CDR3 sequence: CASSLANTGGYEKLFF. The CDR3 DNA sequence: TGCGCCAGCAGCTTGGCCAATACAGGGGGTTATGAAAAACTGTTTTTT.

The V gene is TRBV29-1, the J gene TRBJ2-2; D unresolved. Germline V CDR1 and CDR2: SQVTM, ANQGSEA. CDR3 size: 15 residues. The ends were cut back, 4 bases at V and 3 bases at J, with 15 bases in the middle. As DNA, the CDR3 is TGCAGCGTTGGTTTTCTTTCCCTAGACACCGGGGAGCTGTTTTTT. Translating it yields CSVGFLSLDTGELFF.

This chain connects TRBV2 to TRBJ2-1, with a possible D match to TRBD1 (6 bases). Between the trimmed V and J ends, which lost 6 bases and 6 bases, there was a span of 21 bases. From germline, CDR1 is SNHLY and CDR2 FYNNEI. This CDR3 comprises 16 residues. Written as DNA, the CDR3 is TGTGCCAGCAGCTCCCCACGGGACAACTTCGGCAATGAGCAGTTCTTC. The encoded protein is CASSSPRDNFGNEQFF.

This chain joins TRBV4-3 and TRBJ1-4, with D uncertain. The length of the CDR3 is 14 residues. Deletions cut 1 base from V and 5 bases from J, with 8 bases between. Germline values: CDR1 LGHNA, CDR2 YSLEER. For the CDR3, the DNA is TGCGCCAGCAGCCAAGGGGCCCGCAATGAAAAACTGTTTTTT. Translation: CASSQGARNEKLFF.

This clone was recorded only once. V usage is TRBV9 and J usage is TRBJ1-1, with TRBD1 identical over 7 bases. With 0 bases clipped from V and 3 bases from J, the junction kept 5 bases outside the gene matches. The CDR3 consists of 15 residues. Germline values: CDR1 SGDLS, CDR2 YYNGEE. Here the CDR3 DNA reads TGTGCCAGCAGCGTAGAGGGGGCGATTCACACTGAAGCTTTCTTT. This sequence encodes CASSVEGAIHTEAFF.

The V gene is TRBV7-9, the J gene TRBJ2-2; D is uncertain. V was clipped by 2 bases and J by 4 bases, with 5 bases between them. Germline V gene lookup returns CDR1 SEHNR and CDR2 FQNEAQ (reference sequence). CDR3 length: 13 amino acids. CDR3 in amino acids: CASSLMATGELFF. For the CDR3, the DNA is TGTGCCAGCAGCTTAATGGCCACCGGGGAGCTGTTTTTT.

The chain is built from TRBV6-1 and TRBJ2-7, with D maybe TRBD1 (5 bases). In germline, CDR1 is MNHNS, CDR2 SASEGT. The V end lost 2 bases, the J end lost 2 bases, and 13 bases lay between the germline ends. The CDR3 is 15 amino acids. This chain's CDR3 is CASSELGQGPYEQYF. CDR3 bases: TGTGCCAGCAGTGAACTGGGGCAGGGCCCCTACGAGCAGTACTTC.

V is TRBV15 and J is TRBJ1-2; TRBD1 is a possible D gene (5 bases). The CDR3 is made up of 15 amino acids. With 5 bases removed from V and 3 bases from J, the gap between germline ends came to 16 bases. The germline CDR1 and CDR2 sequences are LNHNV and YYDKDF (reference sequence). The CDR3 protein is CATSLGRIRDYGYTF. CDR3 in DNA: TGTGCCACCAGCCTGGGGCGCATTCGGGACTATGGCTACACCTTC.

This clone was found once. V is TRBV5-1 and J is TRBJ1-2; D is unclear. The CDR3 has 14 residues. The V end lost 0 bases, the J end lost 1 base, and 7 bases lay between the germline ends. The germline V gene encodes CDR1 SGHRS and CDR2 YFSETQ. CDR3 sequence: CASSLGGNNYGYTF. The CDR3 DNA follows: TGCGCCAGCAGCTTGGGCGGGAATAACTATGGCTACACCTTC.

This sequence joins TRBV2 and TRBJ2-1; TRBD2 agrees at 8 bases. The J segment lost 6 bases and the V segment lost 9 bases, leaving 10 bases of the junction unmatched. This CDR3 is built from 14 residues. Per the germline V gene, CDR1 is SNHLY and CDR2 is FYNNEI. CDR3 residues: CASWSGGTGNEQFF. The CDR3, as DNA: TGTGCCAGTTGGTCGGGGGGGACGGGCAATGAGCAGTTCTTC.